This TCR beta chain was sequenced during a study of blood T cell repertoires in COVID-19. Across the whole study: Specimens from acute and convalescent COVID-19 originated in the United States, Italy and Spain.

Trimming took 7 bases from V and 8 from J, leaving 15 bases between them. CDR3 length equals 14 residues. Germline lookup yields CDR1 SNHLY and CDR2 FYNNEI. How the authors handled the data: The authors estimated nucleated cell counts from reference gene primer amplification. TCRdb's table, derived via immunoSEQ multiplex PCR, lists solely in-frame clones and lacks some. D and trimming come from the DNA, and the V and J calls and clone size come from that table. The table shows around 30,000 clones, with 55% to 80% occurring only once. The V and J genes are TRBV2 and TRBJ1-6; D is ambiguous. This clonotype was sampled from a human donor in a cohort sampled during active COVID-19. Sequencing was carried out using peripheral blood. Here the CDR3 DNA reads TGTGCCAGCACCATAGTAACGTTTCATTCACCCCTCCACTTT. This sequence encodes CASTIVTFHSPLHF.